What follows are 4 T cell receptor beta chains derived from one specimen sequenced in a study of human T cells and chemical hapten exposure (dated by TCRdb to the early 2020s). Sample time point, as interpreted from the label and publication: patch test 1, 2 weeks after DPC sensitization. According to the study, the label for this sample's treatment or condition signals: therapeutic diphenylcyclopropenone sensitization with weekly scalp DPC. Receptor libraries were prepared by RACE. The instrument was a NextSeq 500. TCRdb trimmed the raw reads at Q25, called clones with MiXCR and kept productive beta chains. For every CDR3 protein sequence, its rows merge into one entry that carries the most common genes and DNA. Across this sample there are more than 150,000 distinct CDR3 sequences, with roughly 15% seen only once. The top ten constitute less than 2% of the sample. The sequenced sample was whole blood, obtained in connection with sensitization to the hapten diphenylcyclopropenone (DPC). Receptor source: a woman aged 25 to 39 with alopecia areata. Some clones in this sample may be carry-over from other donors' samples.

The table lists this clonotype with a few counts. The chain uses TRBV5-1 and TRBJ2-2, with TRBD2 identical over 11 bases. The J segment lost 3 bases and the V segment lost 0 bases, leaving 4 bases of the junction unmatched. This CDR3 is built from 17 residues. Germline CDR1 SGHRS, CDR2 YFSETQ. The CDR3 sequence: CASSLAPLAGDTGELFF. The DNA for the CDR3 is TGCGCCAGCAGCTTGGCACCACTAGCGGGGGACACCGGGGAGCTGTTTTTT.

This clonotype was seen ten or more times. J is TRBJ1-6 and V is TRBV7-2, with TRBD1 identical over 7 bases. The CDR3 runs 16 residues. Germline V gene sequence: CDR1 SGHTA, CDR2 FQGNSA. J was trimmed by 6 bases and V by 1 base; bases with no gene match: 6. The CDR3 nucleotides are TGTGCCAGCAGCTTAGTTTCGGGACAGATTAATTCACCCCTCCACTTT. Its protein product is CASSLVSGQINSPLHF.

This clonotype was observed a handful of times. The chain has TRBV24-1 and TRBJ1-5, with D unresolved. V gave up 4 bases and J gave up 0 bases, with 9 bases separating them. CDR1 is KGHDR, CDR2 SFDVKD, per germline. The CDR3 covers 15 residues. This CDR3 is CATSDQTSSNQPQHF. The CDR3 DNA sequence: TGTGCCACCAGTGACCAGACGAGTAGCAATCAGCCCCAGCATTTT.

The sample holds a few counts of this clonotype. J is TRBJ1-6 and V is TRBV6-4; 7 nucleotides agree with TRBD1. V was pared by 3 bases and J by 9 bases, with 8 bases of the junction left unmatched. The CDR3 has 15 residues. Germline V gene sequence: CDR1 MRHNA, CDR2 SNTAGT. The CDR3 DNA reads as TGTGCCAGCAGTGAGACGACAGGGAACGGTTCACCCCTCCACTTT. Protein sequence: CASSETTGNGSPLHF.